This TCR beta chain appears in the sequencing data of a study of shared T cell receptors in the human thymus. V shed 7 bases and J shed 2 bases, with 23 bases lying between them. The germline V gene encodes CDR1 MNHEY and CDR2 SMNVEV (reference sequence). CDR3 length: 17 amino acids. A single count supports this clone. This table comes from immunoSEQ multiplex PCR, and its TCRdb copy is limited to in-frame clones, with some not included. This table has about 660,000 clones, 87% appearing once. These sequences were also reported in another study, on human thymus T cells.

Material for sequencing was thymocytes. The source is a boy younger than two with a congenital heart defect. The genes are TRBV27 and TRBJ1-2; the D is unclear. CDR3 sequence: CASKVRSSRLKNYGYTF. In DNA form, the CDR3 reads TGTGCCAGCAAAGTCAGATCAAGCCGACTGAAGAACTATGGCTACACCTTC.